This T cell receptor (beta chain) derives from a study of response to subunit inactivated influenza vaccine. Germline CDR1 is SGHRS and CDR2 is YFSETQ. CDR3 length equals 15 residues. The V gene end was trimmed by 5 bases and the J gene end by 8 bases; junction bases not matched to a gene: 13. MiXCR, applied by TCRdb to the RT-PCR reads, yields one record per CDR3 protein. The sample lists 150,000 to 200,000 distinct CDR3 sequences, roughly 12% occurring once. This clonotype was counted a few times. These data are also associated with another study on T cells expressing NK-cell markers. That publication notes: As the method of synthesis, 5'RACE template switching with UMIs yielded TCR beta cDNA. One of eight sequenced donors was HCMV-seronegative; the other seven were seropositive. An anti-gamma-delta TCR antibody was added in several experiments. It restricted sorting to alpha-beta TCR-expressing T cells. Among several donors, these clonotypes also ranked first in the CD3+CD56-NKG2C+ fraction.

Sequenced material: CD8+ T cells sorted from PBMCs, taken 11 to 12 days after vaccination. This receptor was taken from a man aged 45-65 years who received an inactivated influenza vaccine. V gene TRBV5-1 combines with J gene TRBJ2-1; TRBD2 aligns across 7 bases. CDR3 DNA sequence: TGCGCCAGCAGGGTGTCGTCGGGAGGATTTTATGAGCAGTTCTTC. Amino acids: CASRVSSGGFYEQFF.